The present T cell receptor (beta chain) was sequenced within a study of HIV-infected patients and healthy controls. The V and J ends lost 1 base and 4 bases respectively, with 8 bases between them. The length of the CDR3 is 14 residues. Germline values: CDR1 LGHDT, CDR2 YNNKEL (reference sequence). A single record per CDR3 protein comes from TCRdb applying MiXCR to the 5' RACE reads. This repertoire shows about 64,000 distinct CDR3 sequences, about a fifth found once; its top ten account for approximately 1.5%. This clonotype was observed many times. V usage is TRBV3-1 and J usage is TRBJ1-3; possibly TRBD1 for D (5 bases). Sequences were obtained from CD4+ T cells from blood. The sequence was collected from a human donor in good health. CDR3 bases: TGTGCCAGCAGCCAAGGCAGGGCCGGAAACACCATATATTTT. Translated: CASSQGRAGNTIYF.